This T cell receptor (beta chain) originates from a study of blood T cell repertoires in COVID-19. Study-wide background: Collection of acute and convalescent COVID-19 samples took place in the United States, Italy and Spain.

Germline CDR1 reads SNHLY; CDR2 reads FYNNEI. The CDR3 covers 17 residues. V shed 2 bases and J shed 4 bases, with 15 bases lying between them. Sequenced by immunoSEQ multiplex PCR; TCRdb stores in-frame clones only, minus some. The sample records under 300,000 clones, 70% to 90% being singletons. This clone was recorded only once. This TCR was sampled from a woman aged 40 to 50 with acute or convalescent COVID-19. The rearrangement joins TRBV2 to TRBJ2-6; the D is unclear. The sequenced sample was peripheral blood. CDR3 sequence (DNA): TGTGCCAGCAGTGAACTTGTCTTCGGTCTCGGGGCCAACGTCCTGACTTTC. Its protein is CASSELVFGLGANVLTF.